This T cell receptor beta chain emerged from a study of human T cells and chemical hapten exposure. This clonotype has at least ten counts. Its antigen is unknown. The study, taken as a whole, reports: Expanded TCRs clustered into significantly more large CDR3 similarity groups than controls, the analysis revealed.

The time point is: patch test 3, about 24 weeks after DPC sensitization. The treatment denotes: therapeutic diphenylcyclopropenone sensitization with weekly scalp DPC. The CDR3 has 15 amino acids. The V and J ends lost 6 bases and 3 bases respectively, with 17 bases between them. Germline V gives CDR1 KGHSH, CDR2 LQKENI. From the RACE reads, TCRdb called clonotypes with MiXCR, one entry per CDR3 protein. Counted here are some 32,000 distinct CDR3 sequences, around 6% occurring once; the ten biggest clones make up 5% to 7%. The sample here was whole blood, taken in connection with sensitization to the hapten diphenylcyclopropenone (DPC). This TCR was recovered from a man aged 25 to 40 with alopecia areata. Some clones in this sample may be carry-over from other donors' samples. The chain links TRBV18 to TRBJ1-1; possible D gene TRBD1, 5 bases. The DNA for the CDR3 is TGTGCCAGCTCCTCGGGGCAAGGTTGGGACACTGAAGCTTTCTTT. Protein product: CASSSGQGWDTEAFF.